This TCR beta chain was sequenced during a study of blood T cell repertoires in COVID-19. Study context: Acute-phase and convalescent COVID-19 samples originated in the United States, Italy and Spain. Sample material is recorded as cDNA or gDNA derived from T cells, B-cell-depleted T cells, or PBMCs.

The authors' processing: Researchers report that nucleated cell counts were estimated from reference gene primer amplification. The repertoire was sequenced with immunoSEQ multiplex PCR; TCRdb's copy has only in-frame clones and lacks some. That table gives V, J and clone size, and the DNA gave D and trimming. The data show hundreds of thousands of clones, 70% to 90% seen once. Trimming shortened V by 4 bases and J by 6 bases, and 13 bases separated the two germline ends. The CDR3 contains 13 residues. Germline CDR1 reads LGHDT; CDR2 reads YNNKEL (reference sequence). The TCR comes from a woman in her late teens or twenties with acute or convalescent COVID-19. The V call is TRBV3-1 (or the pseudogene TRBV3-2), the J call TRBJ2-7, with a possible D match to TRBD1 (5 bases). Sequences were obtained from peripheral blood. CDR3 bases: TGTGCCAGCAGCCCCCTTCCGACAGCCGAGCAGTACTTC. It translates to CASSPLPTAEQYF.